This passage covers 5 T cell receptor beta chains from one sample sequenced in a study of T cells in Graves' hyperthyroidism and ophthalmopathy. Amplified TCR beta CDR3 regions derived from RNA transcripts. In the first-round RT-PCR of the TCR CDR3, the HTBI primer set was used. A single record per CDR3 protein comes from TCRdb applying MiXCR to the multiplex PCR reads. The data show about 300,000 distinct CDR3 sequences, roughly 19% seen once. The sequencing sample was made of blood. The origin of the receptors is a man between 45 and 60 years old with Graves' ophthalmopathy.

This clonotype was found a few times. The chain couples TRBV29-1 to TRBJ2-1; 9 nucleotides align to TRBD1. Germline V gene data show CDR1 as SQVTM and CDR2 as ANQGSEA. This CDR3 is built from 17 residues. V was clipped by 4 bases and J by 1 base; unmatched bases: 11. The CDR3 sequence is CSVVRPHDRGSYNEQFF. CDR3 DNA sequence: TGCAGCGTTGTCCGACCCCACGACAGGGGGTCCTACAATGAGCAGTTCTTC.

In this sample, this clonotype turned up many times. The genes are TRBV28 and TRBJ1-1; 9 nucleotides match TRBD1. CDR1 is MDHEN and CDR2 is SYDVKM in the germline V gene. The CDR3 totals 16 residues. The V segment lost 3 bases and the J segment 3 bases; nucleotides outside the gene matches: 8. The DNA of the CDR3 is TGTGCCAGCAGTTTTGGACAGGGGCTAACGGACACTGAAGCTTTCTTT. Amino acids: CASSFGQGLTDTEAFF.

This clonotype was counted a few times. The chain combines TRBV6-2 or TRBV6-3 with TRBJ2-7; tentative D call: TRBD2 (6 bases). Germline-derived CDR1 and CDR2 are MNHEY and SVGEGT. The CDR3 sequence is 15 residues long. Trimming took off 6 bases at V and 2 bases at J, with 17 bases between the two ends. DNA for the CDR3: TGTGCCAGCAGCGGGCTGGGCGGGACCACCTACGAGCAGTACTTC. It is translated as CASSGLGGTTYEQYF.

This clonotype showed up many times. The V gene is TRBV20-1, the J gene TRBJ2-7; no reliable D call. Germline CDR1 is DFQATT and CDR2 is SNEGSKA (reference sequence). V dropped 0 bases and J dropped 1 base, with 7 bases sitting between them. The CDR3 length is 13 residues. The CDR3 sequence is CSARDRRSYEQYF. In DNA, the CDR3 is TGCAGTGCTAGAGATCGCAGGTCCTACGAGCAGTACTTC.

The chain joins TRBV7-2 to TRBJ2-7, with 12 bases matching TRBD2. CDR1 and CDR2 (germline): SGHTA, FQGNSA. The CDR3 contains 16 residues. V was clipped by 4 bases and J by 3 bases; unmatched bases: 7. The CDR3 here is CASSSSSGRGFYEQYF. The CDR3 nucleotides are TGTGCCAGCAGCTCGTCTAGCGGGAGGGGATTCTACGAGCAGTACTTC.